The clone carrying this T cell receptor (beta chain) was observed many times. What it recognizes is unknown. The CDR3 loop spans 15 amino acids. CDR1 is SNHLY and CDR2 is FYNNEI in the germline V gene. V was cut by 6 bases and J by 5 bases, with 16 bases left in between. In the PCR, 60 Vbeta and 13 Jbeta primers were used. Produced via immunoSEQ multiplex PCR; TCRdb's table is partial and in-frame only. Of some 150,000 clones in the sample, approximately 78% were seen once. These data come from a study of cytomegalovirus exposure and HLA in healthy donors. The study, taken as a whole, reports: Versus the approximately 700-donor mean, an Asian-associated ancestry cluster reportedly showed fewer N-insertions in a later analysis. There were several of the most significant clusters that appeared linked to common viral pathogens in a later analysis. Later work associated 16,951 TCR beta sequences with HLA alleles at 0.05 false discovery rate. Judged likely to be a sequencing artifact was a cluster of highly shared sequence variants.

Sequencing input: PBMCs. This sequence originates from a woman aged 25-40 years in good health and CMV-seropositive. The genes are TRBV2 and TRBJ1-4; D gene uncertain. CDR3 region: CASRTNGGENEKLFF. CDR3 nucleotides: TGTGCCAGCAGAACCAATGGCGGGGAAAATGAAAAACTGTTTTTT.